The sequence of this TCR beta chain was determined in a study of cytomegalovirus exposure and HLA in healthy donors. Background on the study: The approximately 110 validation repertoires used a platform that matched the one used for the approximately 610 first-cohort repertoires, as a later analysis reported.

Produced via immunoSEQ multiplex PCR; TCRdb's table is partial and in-frame only. The repertoire includes around 130,000 clones, approximately 81% of them detected once, and 2% to 2.5% sits in the top ten. The CDR3 covers 18 residues. CDR1 MGHRA and CDR2 YSYEKL come from the germline V gene. Germline trimming cut 2 bases from V and 1 base from J; bases unmatched to any gene: 7. The sample comprised PBMCs. This chain uses TRBV4-1 with TRBJ1-4; 10 nucleotides line up with TRBD1. The receptor was isolated from a woman between 25 and 40 years old in good health and CMV-seronegative. The CDR3 protein is CASSQQTGGEQTNEKLFF. DNA for the CDR3: TGCGCCAGCAGCCAACAGACAGGGGGCGAGCAAACTAATGAAAAACTGTTTTTT.